This T cell receptor beta chain was sequenced for a study of control samples from healthy donors and cancer patients. Sequenced by immunoSEQ multiplex PCR; TCRdb stores in-frame clones only, minus some. The data show under 70,000 clones, roughly 90% seen once. V was pared by 0 bases and J by 7 bases, with 5 bases between. Germline V CDR1 and CDR2: SGHDT, YYEEEE. The CDR3 extends over 12 amino acids. Sequencing was done on a sample of PBMCs. This receptor was obtained from a man in his sixties with head and neck cancer. This chain joins TRBV5-6 and TRBJ1-3; unclear D gene. The CDR3 reads CASSLGSNTIYF. For the CDR3, the DNA is TGTGCCAGCAGCTTGGGGAGTAACACCATATATTTT.